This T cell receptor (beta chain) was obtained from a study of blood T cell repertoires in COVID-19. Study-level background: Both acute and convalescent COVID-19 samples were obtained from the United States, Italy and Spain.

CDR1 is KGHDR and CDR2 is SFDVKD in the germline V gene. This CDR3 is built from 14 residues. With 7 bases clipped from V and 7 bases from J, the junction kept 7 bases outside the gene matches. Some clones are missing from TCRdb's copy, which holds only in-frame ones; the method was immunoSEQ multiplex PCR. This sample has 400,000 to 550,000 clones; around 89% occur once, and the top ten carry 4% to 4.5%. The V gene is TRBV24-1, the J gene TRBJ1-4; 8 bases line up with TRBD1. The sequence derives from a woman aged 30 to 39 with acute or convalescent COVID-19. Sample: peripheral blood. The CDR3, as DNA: TGTGCCACCAGCGATCCCGGGACAGGTGAAAAACTGTTTTTT. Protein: CATSDPGTGEKLFF.